This entry describes one T cell receptor beta chain. The CDR3 sequence is 13 residues long. Germline V lookup: CDR1 SGHDT, CDR2 YYEEEE. Deletions cut 1 base from V and 6 bases from J, with 10 bases between. The data belong to a study of blood T cell repertoires in COVID-19. Under the authors' procedure: How many nucleated cells were present was estimated from reference gene primer amplification. The method was immunoSEQ multiplex PCR; TCRdb's version includes in-frame clones alone and lacks a portion of them. V and J calls and clone size follow that table, whereas D and trimming were derived from the DNA. Altogether hundreds of thousands of clones are present, 75% to 90% being singletons, with the ten largest covering over 1.1%.

The chain employs TRBV5-6 and TRBJ1-2; possible D gene TRBD1, 6 bases. Sequencing used peripheral blood. This receptor was taken from a woman aged 25 to 39 with active or convalescent COVID-19. In DNA form, the CDR3 reads TGTGCCAGCAGCTTGAACAGGGCTGATGGCTACACCTTC. Translating it yields CASSLNRADGYTF. Looking up the rest from reference TRBV5-6 and TRBJ1-2 gives the full variable domain: DAGVTQSPTHLIKTRGQQVTLRCSPKSGHDTVSWYQQALGQGPQFIFQYYEEEERQRGNFPDRFSGHQFPNYSSELNVNALLLGDSALYLCASSLNRADGYTFGSGTRLTVV.